This entry is about one T cell receptor (beta chain). Its specificity is not known. This sample was included in a study of post-analysis software for immune sequencing data. Study information: Several disease courses (relapsing-remitting, secondary progressive and progressive-relapsing) of multiple sclerosis were included. Study conclusions and caveats: Five TRBV segments were significantly more frequent in patients than in controls. TRBV5-6, TRBV5-1 and TRBV20-1 were among these segments. The study found significantly lower normalized Chao1 diversity in multiple sclerosis patients than in controls.

The CDR3 is made up of 20 amino acids. Per the germline V gene, CDR1 is LGHDT and CDR2 is YNNKEL (reference sequence). Trimming stripped 3 bases from V and 0 bases from J, with 24 bases between. Researchers reported that TCR beta cDNA libraries carried unique molecular identifiers. The authors obtained 400,000 to 600,000 cDNA molecules from approximately 1 to 10 million T cells. TCRdb fed the PCR reads into MiXCR, producing one record per CDR3 protein. The sample records roughly 540,000 distinct CDR3 sequences, about a third being singletons. This chain connects TRBV3-1 to TRBJ2-1; TRBD2 is a possible D gene (6 bases). This TCR was recovered from a girl between 2 and 17 years old with multiple sclerosis. What was sequenced was blood. The CDR3 is CASSHPTMGGGGTSYNEQFF. The CDR3 DNA sequence: TGTGCCAGCAGCCACCCCACCATGGGGGGTGGCGGAACCTCCTACAATGAGCAGTTCTTC.